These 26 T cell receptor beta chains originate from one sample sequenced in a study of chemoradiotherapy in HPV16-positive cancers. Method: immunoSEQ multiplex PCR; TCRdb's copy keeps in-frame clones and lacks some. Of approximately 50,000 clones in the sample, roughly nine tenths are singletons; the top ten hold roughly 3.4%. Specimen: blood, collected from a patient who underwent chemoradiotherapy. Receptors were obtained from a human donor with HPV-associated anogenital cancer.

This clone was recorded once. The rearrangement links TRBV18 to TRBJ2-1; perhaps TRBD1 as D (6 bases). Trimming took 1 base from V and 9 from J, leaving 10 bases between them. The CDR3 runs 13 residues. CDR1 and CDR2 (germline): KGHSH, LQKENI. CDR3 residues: CASSPRGGSEQFF. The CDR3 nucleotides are TGTGCCAGCTCACCACGAGGGGGATCTGAGCAGTTCTTC.

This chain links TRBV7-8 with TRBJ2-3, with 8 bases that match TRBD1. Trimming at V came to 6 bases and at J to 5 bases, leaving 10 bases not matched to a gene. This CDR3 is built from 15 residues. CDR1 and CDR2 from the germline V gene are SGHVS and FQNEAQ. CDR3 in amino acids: CASRFPGQAQDTQYF. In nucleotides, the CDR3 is TGTGCCAGCAGGTTTCCGGGACAGGCACAAGATACGCAGTATTTT.

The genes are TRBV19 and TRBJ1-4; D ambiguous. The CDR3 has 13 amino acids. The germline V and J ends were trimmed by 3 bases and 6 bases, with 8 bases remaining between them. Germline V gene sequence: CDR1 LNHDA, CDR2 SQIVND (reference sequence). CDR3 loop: CASSMRVHEKLFF. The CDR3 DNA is TGTGCCAGTAGTATGCGGGTACATGAAAAACTGTTTTTT.

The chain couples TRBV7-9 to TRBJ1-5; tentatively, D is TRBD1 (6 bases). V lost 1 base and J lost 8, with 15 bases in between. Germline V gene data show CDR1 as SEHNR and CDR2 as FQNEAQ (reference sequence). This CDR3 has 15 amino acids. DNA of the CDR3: TGTGCCAGCAGCTTAGATTCAGGGGTGGTAGAGCCCCAGCATTTT. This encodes CASSLDSGVVEPQHF.

This chain's CDR3 is CSAGDRPTQYF. CDR3 nucleotide sequence: TGCAGTGCTGGGGACAGACCGACCCAGTACTTC. The V gene is TRBV20-1, the J gene TRBJ2-5; TRBD1 matches 7 bases. V was clipped by 5 bases and J by 7 bases; unmatched bases: 4. The CDR3 has 11 amino acids. In germline, CDR1 is DFQATT, CDR2 SNEGSKA (reference sequence).

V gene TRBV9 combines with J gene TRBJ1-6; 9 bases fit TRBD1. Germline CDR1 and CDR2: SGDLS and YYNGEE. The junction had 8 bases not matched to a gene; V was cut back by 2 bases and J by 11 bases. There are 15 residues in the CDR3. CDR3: CASSVGTGSEPPLHF. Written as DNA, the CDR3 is TGTGCCAGCAGCGTGGGGACAGGGTCGGAACCACCCCTCCACTTT.

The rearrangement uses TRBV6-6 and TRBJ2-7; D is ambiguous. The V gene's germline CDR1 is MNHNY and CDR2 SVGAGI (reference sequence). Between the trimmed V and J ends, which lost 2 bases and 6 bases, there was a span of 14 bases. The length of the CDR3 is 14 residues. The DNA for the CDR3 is TGTGCCAGCAGTTACGGGCATTCAATGAGCGAGCAGTACTTC. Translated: CASSYGHSMSEQYF.

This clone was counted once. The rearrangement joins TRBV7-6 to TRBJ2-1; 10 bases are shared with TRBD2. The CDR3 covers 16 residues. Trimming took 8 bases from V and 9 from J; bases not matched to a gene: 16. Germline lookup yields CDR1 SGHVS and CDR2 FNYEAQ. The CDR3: CASGKLAGGTPGEQFF. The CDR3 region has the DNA TGTGCCAGCGGCAAATTAGCGGGAGGAACACCCGGTGAGCAGTTCTTC.

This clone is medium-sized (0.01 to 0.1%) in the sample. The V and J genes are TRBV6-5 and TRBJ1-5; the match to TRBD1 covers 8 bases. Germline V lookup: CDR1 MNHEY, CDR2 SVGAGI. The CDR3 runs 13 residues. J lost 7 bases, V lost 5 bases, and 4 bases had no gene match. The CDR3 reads CASSPQGGQPQHF. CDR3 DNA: TGTGCCAGCAGTCCACAGGGGGGACAGCCCCAGCATTTT.

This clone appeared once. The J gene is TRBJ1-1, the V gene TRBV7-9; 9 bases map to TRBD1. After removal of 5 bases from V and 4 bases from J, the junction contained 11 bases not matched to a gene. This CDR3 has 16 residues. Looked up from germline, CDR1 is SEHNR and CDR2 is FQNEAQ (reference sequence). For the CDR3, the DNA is TGTGCCAGCAGCCAGCAAACCGGGACAGGGAGCACTGAAGCTTTCTTT. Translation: CASSQQTGTGSTEAFF.

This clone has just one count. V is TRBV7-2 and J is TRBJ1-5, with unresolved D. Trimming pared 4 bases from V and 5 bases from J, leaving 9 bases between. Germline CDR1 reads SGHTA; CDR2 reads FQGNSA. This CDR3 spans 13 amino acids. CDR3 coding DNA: TGTGCCAGCAGCTCCGGAGTGTATCAGCCCCAGCATTTT. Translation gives CASSSGVYQPQHF. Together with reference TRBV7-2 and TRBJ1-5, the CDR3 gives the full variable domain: GAGVSQSPSNKVTEKGKDVELRCDPISGHTALYWYRQSLGQGLEFLIYFQGNSAPDKSGLPSDRFSAERTGGSVSTLTIQRTQQEDSAVYLCASSSGVYQPQHFGDGTRLSIL.

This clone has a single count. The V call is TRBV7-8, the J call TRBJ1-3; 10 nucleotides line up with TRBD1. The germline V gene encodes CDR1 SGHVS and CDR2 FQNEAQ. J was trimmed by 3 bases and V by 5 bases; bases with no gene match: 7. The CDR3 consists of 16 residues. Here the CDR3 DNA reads TGTGCCAGCAGCAGAAGACAGGGGGCTGGTGGAAACACCATATATTTT. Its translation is CASSRRQGAGGNTIYF.

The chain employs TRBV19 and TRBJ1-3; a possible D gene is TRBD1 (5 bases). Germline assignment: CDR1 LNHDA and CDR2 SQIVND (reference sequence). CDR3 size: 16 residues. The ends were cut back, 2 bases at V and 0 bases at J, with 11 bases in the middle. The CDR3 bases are TGTGCCAGTAGTATAAGGGACGGCCTCTCTGGAAACACCATATATTTT. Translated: CASSIRDGLSGNTIYF.

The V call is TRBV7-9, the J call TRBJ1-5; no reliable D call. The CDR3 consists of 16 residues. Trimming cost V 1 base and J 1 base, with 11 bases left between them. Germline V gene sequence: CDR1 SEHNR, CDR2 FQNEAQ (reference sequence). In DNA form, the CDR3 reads TGTGCCAGCAGCTTAGGTCAAGTCGGGAGCAATCAGCCCCAGCATTTT. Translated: CASSLGQVGSNQPQHF.

The CDR3, as DNA: TGTGCCAGCAGTGAAGTGGTACGAAAGGAGCTGTTTTTT. Residues: CASSEVVRKELFF. V gene TRBV6-1 combines with J gene TRBJ2-2; the D is unclear. V was trimmed by 1 base and J by 10 bases, leaving 10 bases between them. This CDR3 has 13 residues. Germline V gene data show CDR1 as MNHNS and CDR2 as SASEGT.

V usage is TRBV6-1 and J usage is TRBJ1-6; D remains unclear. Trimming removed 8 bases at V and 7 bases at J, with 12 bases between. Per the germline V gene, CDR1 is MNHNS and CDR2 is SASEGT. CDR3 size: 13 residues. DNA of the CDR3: TGTGCCAGCCTCCTTGGAGGAAATTCACCCCTCCACTTT. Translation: CASLLGGNSPLHF.

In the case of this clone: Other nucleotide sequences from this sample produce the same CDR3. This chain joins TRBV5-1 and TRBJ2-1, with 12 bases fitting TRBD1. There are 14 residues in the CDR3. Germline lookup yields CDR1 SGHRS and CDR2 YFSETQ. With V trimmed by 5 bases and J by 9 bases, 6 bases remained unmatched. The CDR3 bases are TGCGCCAGCAGGGGGGACAGGGGGCAGGGTGAGCAGTTCTTC. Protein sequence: CASRGDRGQGEQFF.

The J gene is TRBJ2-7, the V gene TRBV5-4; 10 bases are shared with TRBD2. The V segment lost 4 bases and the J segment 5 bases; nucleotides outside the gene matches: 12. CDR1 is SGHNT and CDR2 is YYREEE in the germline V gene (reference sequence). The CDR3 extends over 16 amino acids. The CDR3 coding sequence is TGTGCCAGCAGCCCGGAGGGGGTAGCGGGAGGAAACGAGCAGTACTTC. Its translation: CASSPEGVAGGNEQYF.

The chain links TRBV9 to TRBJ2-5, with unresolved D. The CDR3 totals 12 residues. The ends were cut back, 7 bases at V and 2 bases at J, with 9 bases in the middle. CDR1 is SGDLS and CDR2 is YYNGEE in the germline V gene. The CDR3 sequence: CASSSEQETQYF. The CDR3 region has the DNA TGTGCCAGCTCCAGCGAGCAAGAGACCCAGTACTTC. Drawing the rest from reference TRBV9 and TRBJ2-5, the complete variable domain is DSGVTQTPKHLITATGQRVTLRCSPRSGDLSVYWYQQSLDQGLQFLIQYYNGEERAKGNILERFSAQQFPDLHSELNLSSLELGDSALYFCASSSEQETQYFGPGTRLLVL.

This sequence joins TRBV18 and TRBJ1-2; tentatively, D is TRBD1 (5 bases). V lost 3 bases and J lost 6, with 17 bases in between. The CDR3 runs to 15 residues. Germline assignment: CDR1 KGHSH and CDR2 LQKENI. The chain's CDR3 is CASSPWEEGNDGYTF. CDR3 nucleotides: TGTGCCAGCTCACCGTGGGAGGAGGGGAACGATGGCTACACCTTC.

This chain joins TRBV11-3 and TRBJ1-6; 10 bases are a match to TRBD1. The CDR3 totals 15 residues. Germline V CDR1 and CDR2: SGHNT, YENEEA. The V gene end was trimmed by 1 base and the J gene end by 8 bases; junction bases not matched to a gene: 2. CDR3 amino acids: CASSLGQGADSPLHF. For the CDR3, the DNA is TGTGCCAGCAGCTTAGGACAGGGGGCAGATTCACCCCTCCACTTT.

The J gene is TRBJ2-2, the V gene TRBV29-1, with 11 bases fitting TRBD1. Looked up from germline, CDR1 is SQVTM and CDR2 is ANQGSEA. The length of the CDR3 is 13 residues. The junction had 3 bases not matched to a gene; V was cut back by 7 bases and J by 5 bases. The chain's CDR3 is CSGGTGGTGELFF. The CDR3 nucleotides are TGCAGCGGAGGGACAGGGGGGACCGGGGAGCTGTTTTTT.

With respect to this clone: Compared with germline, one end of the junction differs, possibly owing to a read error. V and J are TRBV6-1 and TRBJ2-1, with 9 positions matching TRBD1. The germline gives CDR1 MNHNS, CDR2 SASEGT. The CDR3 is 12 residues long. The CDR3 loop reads CASQTAGTGQIF. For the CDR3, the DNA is TGTGCCAGCCAAACCGCCGGGACAGGGCAAATCTTC.

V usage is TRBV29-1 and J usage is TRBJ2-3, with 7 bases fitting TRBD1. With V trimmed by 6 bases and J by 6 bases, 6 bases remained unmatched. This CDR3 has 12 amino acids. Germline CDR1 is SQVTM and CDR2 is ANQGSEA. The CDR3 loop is CSVPLGGDTQYF. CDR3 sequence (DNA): TGCAGCGTCCCCCTAGGGGGCGATACGCAGTATTTT.

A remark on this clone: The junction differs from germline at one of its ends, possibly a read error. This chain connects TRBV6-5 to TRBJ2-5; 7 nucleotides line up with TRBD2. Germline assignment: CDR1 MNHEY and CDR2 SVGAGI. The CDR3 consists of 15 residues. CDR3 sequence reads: CASSPITGGRETQYF. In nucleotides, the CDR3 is TGTGCTAGCAGTCCAATCACGGGGGGACGGGAGACCCAGTACTTC.

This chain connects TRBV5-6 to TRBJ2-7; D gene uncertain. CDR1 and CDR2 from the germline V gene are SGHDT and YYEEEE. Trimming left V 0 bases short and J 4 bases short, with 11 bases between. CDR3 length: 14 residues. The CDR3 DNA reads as TGTGCCAGCAGCTTGGGCCCGAGGCTTTACGAGCAGTACTTC. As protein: CASSLGPRLYEQYF.